This record covers a single TCR beta chain. Germline V gene lookup returns CDR1 SGHDN and CDR2 FVKESK. This CDR3 region has 15 residues. V was pared by 2 bases and J by 4 bases, with 12 bases between. This specimen comes from a study of blood T cell repertoires in COVID-19. As for the study in general: PBMCs, B-cell-depleted T cells, or T cells provided the cDNA or gDNA that made up the material.

Under the authors' procedure: By means of reference gene primer amplification, nucleated cell counts were estimated. Measured with immunoSEQ multiplex PCR; TCRdb has only the in-frame clones, and not every one. The D gene and trimming were derived from the DNA, and the V and J assignments and clone size from that table. The top ten clones hold around 5% of a sample with about 73,000 clones, around 80% of them seen once. This receptor was taken from a man aged 45-65 years with active COVID-19. The chain uses TRBV14 and TRBJ1-3; TRBD1 is a possible D gene (5 bases). The sequenced sample consisted of peripheral blood. The chain's CDR3 is CASSQLGGFGNTIYF. For the CDR3, the DNA is TGTGCCAGCAGCCAATTGGGGGGTTTCGGAAACACCATATATTTT.